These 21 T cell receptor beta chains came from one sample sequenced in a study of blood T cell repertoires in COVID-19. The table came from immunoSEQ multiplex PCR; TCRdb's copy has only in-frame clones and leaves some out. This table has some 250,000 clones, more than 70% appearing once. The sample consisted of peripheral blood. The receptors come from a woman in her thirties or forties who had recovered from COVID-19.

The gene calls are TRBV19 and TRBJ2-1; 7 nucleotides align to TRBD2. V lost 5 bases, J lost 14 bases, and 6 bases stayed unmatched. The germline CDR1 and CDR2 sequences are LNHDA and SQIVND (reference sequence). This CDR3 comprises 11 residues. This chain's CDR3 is CASSPGTIEFF. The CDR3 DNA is TGTGCCAGTAGTCCCGGGACTATCGAGTTCTTC.

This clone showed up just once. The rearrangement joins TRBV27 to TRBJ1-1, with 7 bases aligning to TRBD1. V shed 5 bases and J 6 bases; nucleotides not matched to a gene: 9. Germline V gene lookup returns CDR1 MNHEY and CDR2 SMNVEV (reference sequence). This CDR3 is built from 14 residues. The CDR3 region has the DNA TGTGCCAGCAGTCTCGGGACAGAGGCCGCTGAAGCTTTCTTT. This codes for CASSLGTEAAEAFF.

The CDR3 reads CATSDLGTSYGYTF. CDR3 coding DNA: TGTGCCACCAGTGATTTGGGCACCTCCTATGGCTACACCTTC. The chain joins TRBV24-1 to TRBJ1-2, with D unclear. The V gene's germline CDR1 is KGHDR and CDR2 SFDVKD. Trimming stripped 0 bases from V and 4 bases from J, with 8 bases between. The CDR3 is made up of 14 amino acids.

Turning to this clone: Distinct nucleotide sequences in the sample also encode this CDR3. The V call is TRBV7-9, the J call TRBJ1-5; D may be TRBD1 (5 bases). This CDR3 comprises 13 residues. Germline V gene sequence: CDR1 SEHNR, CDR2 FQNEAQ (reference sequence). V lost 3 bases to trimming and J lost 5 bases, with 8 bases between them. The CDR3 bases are TGTGCCAGCAGCTTGCGGGGCGATCAGCCCCAGCATTTT. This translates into CASSLRGDQPQHF.

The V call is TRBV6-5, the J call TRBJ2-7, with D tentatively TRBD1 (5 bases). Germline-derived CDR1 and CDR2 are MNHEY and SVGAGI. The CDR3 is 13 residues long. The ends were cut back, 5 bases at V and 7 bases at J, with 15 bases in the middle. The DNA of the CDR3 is TGTGCCAGCAGTATACAGGAAATGGGGGAGCAGTACGTC. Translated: CASSIQEMGEQYV.

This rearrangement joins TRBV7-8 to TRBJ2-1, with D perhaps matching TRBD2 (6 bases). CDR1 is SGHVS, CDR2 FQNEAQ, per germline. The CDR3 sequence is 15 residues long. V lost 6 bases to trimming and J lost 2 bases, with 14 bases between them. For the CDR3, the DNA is TGTGCCAGCAGGGGCTCCGGAGGGACCTACAATGAGCAGTTCTTC. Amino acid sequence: CASRGSGGTYNEQFF.

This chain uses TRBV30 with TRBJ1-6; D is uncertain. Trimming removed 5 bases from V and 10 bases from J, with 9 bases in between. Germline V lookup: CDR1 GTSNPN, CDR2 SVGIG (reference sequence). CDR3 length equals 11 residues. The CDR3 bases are TGTGCCTGGGAAACAACGTCACCCCTCCACTTT. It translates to CAWETTSPLHF.

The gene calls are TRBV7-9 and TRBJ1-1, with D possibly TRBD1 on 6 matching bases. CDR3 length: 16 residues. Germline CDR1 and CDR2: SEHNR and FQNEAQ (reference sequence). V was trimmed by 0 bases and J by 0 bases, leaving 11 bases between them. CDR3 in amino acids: CASSLAWAGVNTEAFF. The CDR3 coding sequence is TGTGCCAGCAGCTTAGCGTGGGCAGGGGTGAACACTGAAGCTTTCTTT.

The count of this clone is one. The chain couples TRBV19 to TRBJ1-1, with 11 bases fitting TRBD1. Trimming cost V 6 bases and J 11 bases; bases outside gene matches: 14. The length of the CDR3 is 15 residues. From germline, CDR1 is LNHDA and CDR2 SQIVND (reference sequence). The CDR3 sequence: CASRPEGTGGPLAFF. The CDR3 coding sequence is TGTGCCAGTAGGCCCGAAGGGACAGGGGGGCCGTTGGCTTTCTTT.

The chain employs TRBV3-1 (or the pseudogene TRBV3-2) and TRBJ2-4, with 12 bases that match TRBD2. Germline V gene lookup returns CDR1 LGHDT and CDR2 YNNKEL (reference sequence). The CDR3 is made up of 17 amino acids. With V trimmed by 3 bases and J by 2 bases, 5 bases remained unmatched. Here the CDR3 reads CASSQRLAGATKNIQYF. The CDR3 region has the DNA TGTGCCAGCAGCCAGCGACTAGCGGGAGCCACCAAAAACATTCAGTACTTC.

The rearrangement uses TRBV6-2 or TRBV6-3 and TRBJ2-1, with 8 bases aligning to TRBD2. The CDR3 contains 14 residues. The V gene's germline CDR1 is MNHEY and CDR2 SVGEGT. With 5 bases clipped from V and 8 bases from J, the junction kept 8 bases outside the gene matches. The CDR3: CASSGRGGGYEQFF. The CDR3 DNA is TGTGCCAGCAGTGGACGGGGGGGAGGGTATGAGCAGTTCTTC.

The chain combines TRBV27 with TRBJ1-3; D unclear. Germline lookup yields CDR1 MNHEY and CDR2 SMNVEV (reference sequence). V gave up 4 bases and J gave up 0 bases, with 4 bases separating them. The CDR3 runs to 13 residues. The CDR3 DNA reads TGTGCCAGCAGTTCCTCCTCTGGAAACACCATATATTTT. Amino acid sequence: CASSSSSGNTIYF.

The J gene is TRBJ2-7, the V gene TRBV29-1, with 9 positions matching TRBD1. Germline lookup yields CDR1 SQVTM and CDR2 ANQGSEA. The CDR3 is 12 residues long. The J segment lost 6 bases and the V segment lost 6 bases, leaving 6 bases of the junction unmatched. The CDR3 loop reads CSVGQGLGEQYF. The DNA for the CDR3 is TGCAGCGTGGGACAGGGTTTAGGCGAGCAGTACTTC.

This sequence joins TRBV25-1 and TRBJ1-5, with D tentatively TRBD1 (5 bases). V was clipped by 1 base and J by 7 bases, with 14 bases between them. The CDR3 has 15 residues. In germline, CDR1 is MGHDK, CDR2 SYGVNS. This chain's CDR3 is CASSESATGSQPQHF. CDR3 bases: TGTGCCAGCAGTGAATCGGCCACAGGATCCCAGCCCCAGCATTTT.

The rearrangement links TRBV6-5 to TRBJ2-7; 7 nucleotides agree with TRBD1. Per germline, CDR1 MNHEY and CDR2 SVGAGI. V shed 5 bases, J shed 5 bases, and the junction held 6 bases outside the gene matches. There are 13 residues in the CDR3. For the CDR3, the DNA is TGTGCCAGCAGTCCGACAGGGTCCCACGAGCAGTACGTC. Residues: CASSPTGSHEQYV.

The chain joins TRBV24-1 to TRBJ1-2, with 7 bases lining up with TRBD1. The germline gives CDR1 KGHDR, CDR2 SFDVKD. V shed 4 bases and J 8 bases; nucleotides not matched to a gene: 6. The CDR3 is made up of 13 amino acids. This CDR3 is CATSEPGGLGYTF. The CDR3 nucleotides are TGTGCCACCAGTGAACCAGGGGGTTTAGGCTACACCTTC.

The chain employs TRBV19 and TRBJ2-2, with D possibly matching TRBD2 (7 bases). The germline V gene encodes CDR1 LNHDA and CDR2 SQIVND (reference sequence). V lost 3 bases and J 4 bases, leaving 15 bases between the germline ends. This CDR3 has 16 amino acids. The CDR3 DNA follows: TGTGCCAGTAGTATGGTGGGGGGGGCTGGCACCGGGGAGCTGTTTTTT. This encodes CASSMVGGAGTGELFF. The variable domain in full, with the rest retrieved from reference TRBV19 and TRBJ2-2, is DGGITQSPKYLFRKEGQNVTLSCEQNLNHDAMYWYRQDPGQGLRLIYYSQIVNDFQKGDIAEGYSVSREKKESFPLTVTSAQKNPTAFYLCASSMVGGAGTGELFFGEGSRLTVL.

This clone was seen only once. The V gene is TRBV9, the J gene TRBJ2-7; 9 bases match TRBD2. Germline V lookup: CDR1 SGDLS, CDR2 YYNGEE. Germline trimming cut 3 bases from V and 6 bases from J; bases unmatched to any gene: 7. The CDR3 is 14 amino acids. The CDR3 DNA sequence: TGTGCCAGCAGCGCCGGGACTAGCCCGACCGAGCAGTACTTC. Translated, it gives CASSAGTSPTEQYF.

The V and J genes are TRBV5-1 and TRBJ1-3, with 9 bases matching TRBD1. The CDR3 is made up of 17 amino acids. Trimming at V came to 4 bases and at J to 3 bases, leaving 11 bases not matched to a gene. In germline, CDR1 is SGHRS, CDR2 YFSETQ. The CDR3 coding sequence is TGCGCCAGCAGCCCAGAACAGGGGGCGCGGAGTGGAAACACCATATATTTT. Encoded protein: CASSPEQGARSGNTIYF.

CDR3 amino acids: CASSLREAGVDTQYF. The DNA of the CDR3 is TGTGCCAGCAGCTTGCGGGAGGCGGGGGTCGATACGCAGTATTTT. This chain links TRBV11-3 with TRBJ2-3; 8 bases map to TRBD2. After removal of 3 bases from V and 6 bases from J, the junction contained 8 bases not matched to a gene. The CDR3 spans 15 residues. Germline loops: CDR1 SGHNT, CDR2 YENEEA.

The CDR3 reads CASSLPAGPGAEAFF. Written as DNA, the CDR3 is TGTGCCAGTAGCCTTCCCGCGGGCCCCGGGGCTGAAGCTTTCTTT. V usage is TRBV19 and J usage is TRBJ1-1; D is uncertain. The CDR3 has 15 residues. Trimming removed 6 bases at V and 6 bases at J, with 20 bases between. Per the germline V gene, CDR1 is LNHDA and CDR2 is SQIVND (reference sequence).